A single sample gave rise to the 10 T cell receptor beta chains below, sequenced in a study of T cell repertoires in cytomegalovirus infection. TCRdb processed the reads anew with MiXCR; each CDR3 protein has one entry. The table shows 450,000 to 600,000 distinct CDR3 sequences, with 33% occurring only once. Which antigens these TCRs recognize remains unknown. Sequences were derived from cultured PBMCs, sampled from culture after CMV antigen stimulation. These receptors were taken from a human donor in good health (CMV status not recorded). Some clones in this sample may be carry-over from other donors' samples.

This chain uses TRBV29-1 with TRBJ1-2; 7 bases fit TRBD1. CDR3 length: 14 residues. Germline V gene lookup returns CDR1 SQVTM and CDR2 ANQGSEA. Losses at the gene ends were 6 bases for V and 2 bases for J; bases not matched to a gene: 9. CDR3 region: CSVVDRAYNYGYTF. CDR3 nucleotide sequence: TGCAGCGTCGTCGACAGGGCATACAACTATGGCTACACCTTC.

V is TRBV10-2 and J is TRBJ2-3, with 11 bases fitting TRBD2. V lost 0 bases, J lost 5 bases, and 1 base stayed unmatched. The CDR3 covers 15 residues. Germline loops: CDR1 WSHSY, CDR2 SAAADI. The CDR3 DNA sequence: TGCGCCAGCAGTGAGTCTGGGACTAGCGGAGATACGCAGTATTTT. Translated: CASSESGTSGDTQYF.

This clonotype has more than one count but fewer than ten. The V and J genes are TRBV27 and TRBJ1-1, with D perhaps TRBD1 (5 bases). Deletions cut 4 bases from V and 6 bases from J, with 12 bases between. The germline CDR1 and CDR2 sequences are MNHEY and SMNVEV (reference sequence). This CDR3 has 13 residues. CDR3 region: CASSYGGPAEAFF. CDR3 sequence (DNA): TGTGCCAGCAGTTATGGGGGTCCCGCTGAAGCTTTCTTT.

The chain joins TRBV2 to TRBJ2-1; 9 bases match TRBD2. V shed 5 bases, J shed 0 bases, and the junction held 5 bases outside the gene matches. This CDR3 comprises 16 residues. CDR1 is SNHLY and CDR2 is FYNNEI in the germline V gene. The CDR3 sequence: CASSSSSGSSYNEQFF. The CDR3, as DNA: TGTGCCAGCAGTTCTAGTAGCGGGAGCTCCTACAATGAGCAGTTCTTC.

This clonotype was found a few times. The rearrangement joins TRBV4-2 to TRBJ2-7, with a tentative D call TRBD1 (5 bases). The V gene's germline CDR1 is LGHNA and CDR2 YNFKEQ. The CDR3 sequence is 15 residues long. V was trimmed by 0 bases and J by 4 bases, leaving 13 bases between them. The CDR3 DNA follows: TGTGCCAGCAGCCAAGATCTCGGACAAGTTTACGAGCAGTACTTC. The encoded protein is CASSQDLGQVYEQYF.

This clonotype was observed at least ten times. Compared with germline, one end of the junction differs, possibly owing to a read error. The chain carries TRBV4-1 and TRBJ1-5, with a possible D match to TRBD1 (5 bases). The CDR3 sequence is 14 residues long. The V gene's germline CDR1 is MGHRA and CDR2 YSYEKL. The CDR3 here is CASSQDSSNQPQHF. In nucleotides, the CDR3 is TGTGCCAGCAGCCAAGACAGCAGCAATCAGCCCCAGCATTTT.

This clonotype was counted a few times. The CDR3 coding sequence is TGTGCCAGCAGCTTGGATCTAGCGGGAGCTACGCAGTATTTT. It is translated as CASSLDLAGATQYF. V usage is TRBV5-5 and J usage is TRBJ2-3; 10 bases match TRBD2. The ends lost 0 bases at V and 8 bases at J; junction bases unmatched: 3. Germline V gene sequence: CDR1 SGHKS, CDR2 YYEKEE (reference sequence). The CDR3 is 14 amino acids.

The chain couples TRBV19 to TRBJ1-2, with no clear D. Trimming removed 6 bases at V and 4 bases at J, with 18 bases between. This CDR3 is 15 amino acids long. The germline CDR1 and CDR2 sequences are LNHDA and SQIVND (reference sequence). CDR3 protein: CASRDPGSLFYGYTF. The CDR3 nucleotides read TGTGCCAGTAGGGACCCCGGCAGCCTCTTCTATGGCTACACCTTC.

The CDR3 reads CASSSKSRGRGETQYF. In DNA form, the CDR3 reads TGTGCCAGCAGCTCTAAGAGCAGGGGGCGCGGGGAGACCCAGTACTTC. The chain carries TRBV5-4 and TRBJ2-5; 8 bases match TRBD1. This CDR3 comprises 16 residues. The V gene end was trimmed by 3 bases and the J gene end by 5 bases; junction bases not matched to a gene: 12. Germline CDR1 reads SGHNT; CDR2 reads YYREEE (reference sequence).

This clonotype has a handful of counts. The rearrangement uses TRBV7-9 and TRBJ2-1; the match to TRBD2 covers 11 bases. Germline V gene data show CDR1 as SEHNR and CDR2 as FQNEAQ (reference sequence). V lost 5 bases, J lost 7 bases, and 10 bases stayed unmatched. The CDR3 runs 16 residues. CDR3 loop: CASSPRMIAGGNEQFF. For the CDR3, the DNA is TGTGCCAGCAGCCCACGTATGATAGCGGGAGGGAATGAGCAGTTCTTC.